This TCR beta chain came from a study of metastatic and nonmetastatic thyroid tumors. Study-wide background: Blood and tumor or nodule tissue repertoires from malignant and benign thyroid patients were compared. Whole-study results and caveats: In both blood and tumor samples, TCR beta diversity was reported significantly higher for malignant than benign nodules.

The sample holds many counts of this clone. What it binds is not known. This specimen includes other DNA sequences encoding the same CDR3. Among the patients, none had received any treatment before thyroid surgery. As processed by the authors: The authors used CDR3 differences across clinicopathological groups to build a distant-metastasis classifier for papillary thyroid cancer. TCRdb re-called the PCR reads via MiXCR. For this entry, the V and J calls and clone size follow TCRdb and not the study's own pipeline. The sample has roughly 90,000 clones, 15% seen once. Sequences were obtained from blood. The clonotype comes from a female donor with papillary thyroid cancer or a benign thyroid nodule (not recorded which). Some clones in this sample may be carry-over from other donors' samples.

The CDR3 DNA reads TGTGCCAGCAGTTTACCTGGGAGGTGGAACTATGGCTACACCTTC. This gives the protein CASSLPGRWNYGYTF. This rearrangement joins TRBV28 to TRBJ1-2; D uncertain. The CDR3 sequence is 15 residues long. V dropped 2 bases and J dropped 2 bases, with 12 bases sitting between them. Germline V gene data show CDR1 as MDHEN and CDR2 as SYDVKM.